This passage covers 20 T cell receptor beta chains from one sample sequenced in a study of T-cell memory formation after mild COVID-19. Each CDR3 protein is one row after TCRdb ran MiXCR on the 5' RACE reads. The sample yields about 170,000 distinct CDR3 sequences, roughly 13% seen once. Sequences were obtained from PBMCs or a T cell subset sorted from them (not recorded which). These receptors came from a young man who had mild COVID-19 (a few samples of this study predate the infection). Cell type and time point are not known.

This chain links TRBV20-1 with TRBJ2-1, with D perhaps matching TRBD2 (5 bases). Trimming took 6 bases from V and 1 from J, leaving 19 bases between them. The CDR3 sequence is 16 residues long. Per the germline V gene, CDR1 is DFQATT and CDR2 is SNEGSKA (reference sequence). CDR3 sequence reads: CSAPVREGSSYNEQFF. For the CDR3, the DNA is TGCAGTGCCCCTGTTCGCGAGGGTAGTTCCTACAATGAGCAGTTCTTC.

The V gene is TRBV5-6, the J gene TRBJ2-5, with D hard to call. The germline V and J ends were trimmed by 4 bases and 7 bases, with 11 bases remaining between them. The length of the CDR3 is 12 residues. Germline CDR1 SGHDT, CDR2 YYEEEE. The chain's CDR3 is CASSIPTATQYF. CDR3 nucleotide sequence: TGTGCCAGCAGCATACCGACTGCGACCCAGTACTTC.

This chain joins TRBV13 and TRBJ2-7; TRBD1 is a possible D gene (5 bases). The V gene lost 3 bases and the J gene lost 5 bases, with 14 bases spanning the gap. CDR3 length: 14 residues. The germline V gene encodes CDR1 PRHDT and CDR2 FYEKMQ (reference sequence). CDR3 loop: CASSFSRALDEQYF. CDR3 nucleotide sequence: TGTGCCAGCAGCTTTTCCAGGGCCCTTGACGAGCAGTACTTC.

In this sample, this clonotype turned up a few times. This chain connects TRBV20-1 to TRBJ2-7, with a tentative D call TRBD2 (5 bases). With 2 bases removed from V and 6 bases from J, the gap between germline ends came to 17 bases. Germline lookup yields CDR1 DFQATT and CDR2 SNEGSKA (reference sequence). The CDR3 contains 14 residues. The CDR3 DNA is TGCAGTGCTAGAAAGAGGGAGACCTCCCTCGAGCAGTACGTC. Its translation is CSARKRETSLEQYV.

V is TRBV5-1 and J is TRBJ2-3; D might be TRBD2 (5 bases). Looked up from germline, CDR1 is SGHRS and CDR2 is YFSETQ. V lost 2 bases and J 6 bases, leaving 7 bases between the germline ends. This CDR3 is 12 amino acids long. The CDR3 nucleotides read TGCGCCAGCAGCTTCGGGGTTGATACGCAGTATTTT. It yields the protein CASSFGVDTQYF.

This clonotype was seen only a few times. The chain joins TRBV7-9 to TRBJ1-2; D unresolved. V was shortened by 0 bases and J by 6 bases, with 8 bases between the two germline ends. The CDR3 covers 13 residues. Per germline, CDR1 SEHNR and CDR2 FQNEAQ (reference sequence). The CDR3 region is CASSLADTDGYTF. The DNA for the CDR3 is TGTGCCAGCAGCTTAGCGGATACCGATGGCTACACCTTC.

V usage is TRBV7-2 and J usage is TRBJ2-7, with unresolved D. The ends were cut back, 1 base at V and 7 bases at J, with 14 bases in the middle. In germline, CDR1 is SGHTA, CDR2 FQGNSA. This CDR3 contains 14 residues. This CDR3 is CASSLEVAQTEQYV. The CDR3 coding sequence is TGTGCCAGCAGCTTAGAAGTGGCGCAAACGGAGCAGTACGTC.

The V and J genes are TRBV14 and TRBJ1-3; no definite D call. The CDR3 is 13 residues long. V dropped 4 bases and J dropped 4 bases, with 8 bases sitting between them. Germline lookup yields CDR1 SGHDN and CDR2 FVKESK. The CDR3 loop is CASSPRTGNTIYF. The CDR3 nucleotides are TGTGCCAGCAGCCCACGGACCGGAAACACCATATATTTT.

The CDR3 sequence is CATSRPAGQGGDQPQHF. CDR3 nucleotide sequence: TGTGCCACCAGCAGACCCGCCGGACAGGGAGGCGATCAGCCCCAGCATTTT. This rearrangement joins TRBV15 to TRBJ1-5; 8 positions agree with TRBD1. V trimming: 2 bases; J trimming: 5 bases; junction bases outside the gene matches: 11. The germline V gene has CDR1 LNHNV and CDR2 YYDKDF (reference sequence). This CDR3 spans 17 amino acids. Together with reference TRBV15 and TRBJ1-5, the CDR3 gives the full variable domain: DAMVIQNPRYQVTQFGKPVTLSCSQTLNHNVMYWYQQKSSQAPKLLFHYYDKDFNNEADTPDNFQSRRPNTSFCFLDIRSPGLGDTAMYLCATSRPAGQGGDQPQHFGDGTRLSIL.

This chain connects TRBV3-1 to TRBJ2-7; perhaps TRBD1 as D (6 bases). The V end was cut by 2 bases, the J end by 0 bases, with 20 bases between. Germline V gene lookup returns CDR1 LGHDT and CDR2 YNNKEL (reference sequence). The CDR3 sequence is 18 residues long. The CDR3, as DNA: TGTGCCAGCAGCCAACTCACCGGGACACCGGTAAGCTCCTACGAGCAGTACGTC. Protein sequence: CASSQLTGTPVSSYEQYV.

This chain links TRBV18 with TRBJ1-5; 8 bases agree with TRBD1. Germline V gene sequence: CDR1 KGHSH, CDR2 LQKENI. The CDR3 contains 15 residues. The V gene end was trimmed by 3 bases and the J gene end by 4 bases; junction bases not matched to a gene: 5. The CDR3 region is CASSPSQGDNQPQHF. The CDR3 coding sequence is TGTGCCAGCTCACCTTCACAGGGGGATAATCAGCCCCAGCATTTT.

This clonotype was detected a few times. The chain links TRBV28 to TRBJ2-1, with TRBD1 matching 11 bases. Germline values: CDR1 MDHEN, CDR2 SYDVKM. The trim removed 8 bases at V and 9 bases at J, leaving 12 bases unmatched. This CDR3 comprises 15 residues. The CDR3 coding sequence is TGTGCCAGCGATAACCGGGACAGGGGGATACGTGAGCAGTTCTTC. Protein product: CASDNRDRGIREQFF.

This clonotype was found a few times. The chain is built from TRBV6-2 or TRBV6-3 and TRBJ2-5, with D possibly being TRBD1 or TRBD2 (5 bases each). The CDR3 totals 13 residues. V lost 1 base, J lost 3 bases, and 6 bases lay in between. Germline values: CDR1 MNHEY, CDR2 SVGEGT. CDR3 nucleotides: TGTGCCAGCAGTTACTGGGACGAAGAGACCCAGTACTTC. Translating it yields CASSYWDEETQYF.

This clonotype showed up just a few times. J is TRBJ2-3 and V is TRBV10-3, with 9 bases aligning to TRBD2. The CDR3 runs 13 residues. The germline V gene encodes CDR1 ENHRY and CDR2 SYGVKD. The ends lost 8 bases at V and 5 bases at J; junction bases unmatched: 5. This CDR3 reads CAIRASGEDTQYF. The CDR3, as DNA: TGTGCCATCCGGGCTAGCGGGGAAGATACGCAGTATTTT.

This clonotype was recorded a few times. The V call is TRBV25-1, the J call TRBJ2-3, with D perhaps matching TRBD2 (5 bases). The CDR3 is made up of 13 amino acids. Germline assignment: CDR1 MGHDK and CDR2 SYGVNS. V was clipped by 8 bases and J by 3 bases, with 12 bases between them. CDR3 in amino acids: CASSGVATDTQYF. DNA of the CDR3: TGTGCCAGCTCCGGGGTTGCTACAGATACGCAGTATTTT.

The chain combines TRBV5-1 with TRBJ2-1; 13 bases line up with TRBD2. The CDR3 covers 22 residues. CDR1 is SGHRS, CDR2 YFSETQ, per germline. The ends lost 2 bases at V and 6 bases at J; junction bases unmatched: 23. DNA for the CDR3: TGCGCCAGCAGCTTTCGGGCTCACGTGGGGACTAGCGGGGCTCCCGATCCCAATGAGCAGTTCTTC. Translated, it gives CASSFRAHVGTSGAPDPNEQFF.

The rearrangement uses TRBV7-9 and TRBJ1-2; 9 bases match TRBD1. The length of the CDR3 is 13 residues. Germline CDR1 SEHNR, CDR2 FQNEAQ (reference sequence). The V segment lost 6 bases and the J segment 6 bases; nucleotides outside the gene matches: 5. The CDR3 spells CASSRTGGDGYTF. In DNA form, the CDR3 reads TGTGCCAGCAGTAGAACAGGGGGCGATGGCTACACCTTC.

This clonotype was seen only a few times. The V gene is TRBV2, the J gene TRBJ1-1, with D hard to call. V shed 7 bases and J shed 2 bases, with 14 bases lying between them. CDR3 size: 14 residues. Germline assignment: CDR1 SNHLY and CDR2 FYNNEI. CDR3 loop: CASNRVGGNTEAFF. CDR3 DNA: TGTGCCAGCAATAGAGTAGGAGGAAACACTGAAGCTTTCTTT.

This clonotype was counted between two and nine times. The chain links TRBV9 to TRBJ2-3; TRBD2 is a possible D gene (5 bases). CDR1 is SGDLS, CDR2 YYNGEE, per germline. V was cut by 1 base and J by 4 bases, with 13 bases left in between. The CDR3 consists of 15 residues. The CDR3 is CASSVRSGEPDTQYF. The DNA for the CDR3 is TGTGCCAGCAGCGTAAGGTCCGGGGAGCCAGATACGCAGTATTTT.

V is TRBV10-3 and J is TRBJ1-2; D is perhaps TRBD1 (6 bases). The germline gives CDR1 ENHRY, CDR2 SYGVKD. CDR3 length: 11 residues. The V gene lost 8 bases and the J gene lost 8 bases, with 12 bases spanning the gap. CDR3 sequence: CAILGQTGYTF. Written as DNA, the CDR3 is TGTGCCATCCTTGGACAGACCGGCTACACCTTC.